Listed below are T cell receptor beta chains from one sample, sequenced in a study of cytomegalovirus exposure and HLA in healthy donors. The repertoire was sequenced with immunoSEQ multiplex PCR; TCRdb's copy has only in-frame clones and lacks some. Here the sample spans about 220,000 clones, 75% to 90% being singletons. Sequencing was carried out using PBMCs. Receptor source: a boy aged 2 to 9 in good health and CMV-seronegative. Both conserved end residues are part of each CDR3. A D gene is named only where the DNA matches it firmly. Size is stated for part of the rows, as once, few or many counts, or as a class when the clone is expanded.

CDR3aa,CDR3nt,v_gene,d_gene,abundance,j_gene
CASGLGLAGGHTDTQYF,TGTGCTAGTGGTTTGGGGCTAGCGGGGGGCCACACAGATACGCAGTATTTT,TRBV12-5,TRBD2,-,TRBJ2-3
CARTAGKTEAFF,TGTGCCCGGACCGCGGGTAAGACTGAAGCTTTCTTT,TRBV30,-,once,TRBJ1-1
CASSPRQTVNYGYTF,TGCGCCAGCAGCCCACGGCAGACAGTCAACTATGGCTACACCTTC,TRBV5-1,-,-,TRBJ1-2
CASGGTSGRAGEQYF,TGTGCCAGCGGGGGGACTAGCGGGAGGGCCGGGGAGCAGTACTTC,TRBV6-5,TRBD2,-,TRBJ2-7
CASSAGQQLNYGYTF,TGTGCCAGCAGCGCGGGACAGCAACTTAACTATGGCTACACCTTC,TRBV9,TRBD1,-,TRBJ1-2
CASSWGQGSTDTQYF,TGTGCCAGCAGCTGGGGACAGGGGAGCACAGATACGCAGTATTTT,TRBV7-9,TRBD1,-,TRBJ2-3
CASRKAASGSPSTDTQYF,TGTGCCAGCAGAAAAGCGGCTAGCGGATCCCCTAGCACAGATACGCAGTATTTT,TRBV4-2,TRBD2,-,TRBJ2-3
CASSLAAANEKLFF,TGTGCCAGCAGCTTAGCTGCGGCTAATGAAAAACTGTTTTTT,TRBV13,-,-,TRBJ1-4
CASSRSGKMNTEAFF,TGTGCCAGCAGCCGTTCAGGGAAGATGAACACTGAAGCTTTCTTT,TRBV5-4,-,few,TRBJ1-1
CASSLKRTSGGVDTDTQYF,TGCGCCAGCAGCTTGAAGCGGACTAGCGGGGGGGTTGACACAGATACGCAGTATTTT,TRBV5-1,TRBD2,-,TRBJ2-3
CASSLFGQGYEQYF,TGTGCCAGCAGCTTATTCGGCCAGGGCTACGAGCAGTACTTC,TRBV5-6,-,few,TRBJ2-7
CASSSPGQGSNEQFF,TGCGCCAGCAGTTCGCCGGGACAGGGTAGCAATGAGCAGTTCTTC,TRBV4-1,TRBD1,few,TRBJ2-1
CASSLSDSPNYGYTF,TGTGCCAGCAGCCTCTCGGACAGTCCCAACTATGGCTACACCTTC,TRBV7-6,-,-,TRBJ1-2
CASKKDRGNTEAFF,TGTGCCAGCAAGAAAGACAGGGGGAACACTGAAGCTTTCTTT,TRBV27,TRBD1,-,TRBJ1-1
CASGGGKTQYF,TGTGCCAGCGGGGGGGGAAAGACCCAGTACTTC,TRBV13,TRBD2,once,TRBJ2-5
CATSRPGLAETDTQYF,TGTGCCACCAGCAGGCCGGGACTAGCGGAAACAGATACGCAGTATTTT,TRBV15,TRBD2,-,TRBJ2-3
CAWSVGGLAGVHEQFF,TGTGCCTGGAGTGTAGGGGGACTAGCGGGAGTTCATGAGCAGTTCTTC,TRBV30,TRBD2,-,TRBJ2-1
CASSLGTAGANVLTF,TGTGCCAGCTCACTCGGGACAGCTGGGGCCAACGTCCTGACTTTC,TRBV18,TRBD1,few,TRBJ2-6
CASSLHGGRNTEAFF,TGCGCCAGCAGCTTGCACGGGGGGAGGAACACTGAAGCTTTCTTT,TRBV5-1,-,once,TRBJ1-1
CASSVGLQRGEETQYF,TGTGCCAGCAGCGTAGGCCTCCAAAGGGGCGAAGAGACCCAGTACTTC,TRBV9,-,-,TRBJ2-5
CASNPGVAYNEQFF,TGCGCCAGCAACCCGGGTGTCGCCTACAATGAGCAGTTCTTC,TRBV4-1,-,-,TRBJ2-1
CASSLAQQQGGYTF,TGCGCCAGCAGCTTGGCCCAACAGCAAGGAGGCTACACCTTC,TRBV5-1,-,few,TRBJ1-2
CASSPSFHQGANTEAFF,TGCGCCAGCAGCCCCAGCTTCCATCAGGGGGCCAACACTGAAGCTTTCTTT,TRBV4-1,TRBD1,-,TRBJ1-1
CASEGEKLFF,TGTGCCAGCGAGGGTGAAAAACTGTTTTTT,TRBV6-6,-,few,TRBJ1-4
CAWSALRTSGRSDTQYF,TGTGCCTGGAGTGCCCTAAGGACTAGCGGGAGATCAGATACGCAGTATTTT,TRBV30,TRBD2,once,TRBJ2-3
CASSTRDRASDEQFF,TGTGCCAGCAGTACCCGGGACAGGGCTTCGGATGAGCAGTTCTTC,TRBV6-5,TRBD1,-,TRBJ2-1
CASSRTGFNEQYF,TGTGCCAGCAGCCGGACAGGGTTTAACGAGCAGTACTTC,TRBV2,TRBD1,-,TRBJ2-7
CASSSANSYEQYF,TGCGCCAGCAGCTCCGCGAACTCCTACGAGCAGTACTTC,TRBV5-1,-,-,TRBJ2-7
CAISSGGASLGNEQFF,TGTGCCATCAGTAGCGGGGGGGCTTCCCTGGGCAATGAGCAGTTCTTC,TRBV10-3,TRBD2,-,TRBJ2-1
CASSLGTGLRTQYF,TGTGCCAGCAGCCTCGGGACAGGTTTGCGGACCCAGTACTTC,TRBV27,TRBD1,-,TRBJ2-5
CASSYQMGALTYEQYF,TGTGCCAGCAGCTACCAAATGGGGGCCCTAACCTACGAGCAGTACTTC,TRBV7-8,-,-,TRBJ2-7
CASRQGVGYGYTF,TGTGCCAGTAGACAGGGAGTTGGCTATGGCTACACCTTC,TRBV19,-,-,TRBJ1-2
CASRRGETQYF,TGTGCCAGTCGACGCGGAGAGACCCAGTACTTC,TRBV19,-,-,TRBJ2-5
CASSLPSAGGFLAFF,TGTGCCAGCAGCTTACCCTCGGCAGGGGGTTTTTTAGCTTTCTTT,TRBV9,TRBD1,-,TRBJ1-1
CASSQYTSGGREETQYF,TGTGCCAGCAGCCAATATACTAGCGGGGGAAGGGAGGAGACCCAGTACTTC,TRBV4-2,TRBD2,-,TRBJ2-5
CASSALTGLSTEAFF,TGTGCCAGTAGTGCCCTGACAGGGCTTAGCACTGAAGCTTTCTTT,TRBV19,TRBD1,-,TRBJ1-1
CASSSLAVPQHF,TGTGCCAGCAGTTCCTTGGCGGTGCCCCAGCATTTT,TRBV6-6,-,once,TRBJ1-5
CGLGGRADTQYF,TGCGGTCTTGGCGGGAGGGCAGATACGCAGTATTTT,TRBV29-1,TRBD2,once,TRBJ2-3
CASSPASVREPKGTQYF,TGTGCCAGCAGCCCGGCGTCGGTGAGGGAACCTAAAGGGACCCAGTACTTC,TRBV11-2,-,-,TRBJ2-5
CASSQLGTGPNYGYTF,TGTGCCAGCTCACAACTCGGGACAGGGCCTAACTATGGCTACACCTTC,TRBV18,TRBD1,-,TRBJ1-2
CASSLNLRQGENTQYF,TGTGCCAGCAGCCTCAACCTAAGACAGGGGGAGAATACGCAGTATTTT,TRBV9,TRBD1,-,TRBJ2-3
CASSRDRLNTGELFF,TGTGCCAGCAGCAGGGACAGACTGAACACCGGGGAGCTGTTTTTT,TRBV6-5,TRBD1,-,TRBJ2-2